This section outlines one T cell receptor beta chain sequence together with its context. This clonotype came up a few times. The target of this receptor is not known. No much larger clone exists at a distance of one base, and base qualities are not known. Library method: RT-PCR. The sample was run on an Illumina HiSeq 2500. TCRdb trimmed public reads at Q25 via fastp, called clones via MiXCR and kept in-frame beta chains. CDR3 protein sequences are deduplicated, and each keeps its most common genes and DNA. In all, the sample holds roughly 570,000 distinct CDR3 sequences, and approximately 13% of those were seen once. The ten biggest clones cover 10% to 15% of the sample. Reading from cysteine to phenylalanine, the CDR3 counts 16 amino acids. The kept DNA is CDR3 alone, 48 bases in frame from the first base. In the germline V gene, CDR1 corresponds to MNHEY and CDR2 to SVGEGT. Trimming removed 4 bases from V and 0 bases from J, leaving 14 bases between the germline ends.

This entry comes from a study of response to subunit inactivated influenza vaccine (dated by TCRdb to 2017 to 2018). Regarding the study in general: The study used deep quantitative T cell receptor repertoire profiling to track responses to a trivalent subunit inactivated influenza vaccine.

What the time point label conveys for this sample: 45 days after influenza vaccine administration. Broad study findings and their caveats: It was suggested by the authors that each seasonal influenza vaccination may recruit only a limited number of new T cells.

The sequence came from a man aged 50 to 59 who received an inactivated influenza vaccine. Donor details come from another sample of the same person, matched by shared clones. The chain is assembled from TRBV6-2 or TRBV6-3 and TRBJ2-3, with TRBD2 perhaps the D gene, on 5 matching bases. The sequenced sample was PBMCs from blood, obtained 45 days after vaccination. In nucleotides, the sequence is TGTGCCAGCAGTTCAGAACTAGTCCTTAGCACAGATACGCAGTATTTT. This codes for CASSSELVLSTDTQYF.